The TCR beta chain described here comes from a study of OX40 agonist ivuxolimab in advanced cancers. Trimming at V came to 6 bases and at J to 7 bases, leaving 11 bases not matched to a gene. CDR3 length: 15 residues. Looked up from germline, CDR1 is SNHLY and CDR2 is FYNNEI. Profiled with immunoSEQ multiplex PCR; TCRdb holds only in-frame clones, not every one. The sample includes about 85,000 clones, about 86% of them seen just once. This material consisted of CD4+ or CD8+ T cells sorted from blood, taken in a trial of the OX40 agonist ivuxolimab. The chain links TRBV2 to TRBJ2-7; 11 nucleotides line up with TRBD2. The TCR was taken from an adult with an advanced solid tumor such as melanoma, head and neck, liver or kidney cancer. CDR3 nucleotide sequence: TGTGCCAGCAGCGAGCTAGCGGGGGGTGTAGGGGAGCAGTACTTC. This encodes CASSELAGGVGEQYF.